The sequence of this T cell receptor beta chain was determined in a study of blood T cell repertoires in COVID-19 (dated by TCRdb to the early 2020s). As for the study more broadly: Collaborator samples came from the United States, Italy and Spain and covered acute and convalescent phases of COVID-19. HLA class I and class II types, where available, came from metadata supplied by the sample provider rather than from assay-based typing. The repertoires were released in a freely available public database intended as a resource for research on the immune response to SARS-CoV-2. The dataset comprised deeply sampled blood TCRbeta repertoires from subjects exposed to, actively infected with, or recovered from COVID-19. Sample metadata almost always included a de-identified subject ID, COVID-19 status, age in years and sex. The samples were drawn from the first 160 participants of the ongoing ImmuneRACE study and from some 1,300 subjects provided by 6 global collaborators. The material from the prospective study consisted of cDNA or gDNA derived from T cells, B-cell-depleted T cells, or PBMCs. General conclusions and limits of the study: The quantity of clinical and demographic metadata differed by source and by participant and was supplied without curation.

Whole blood was collected in K2EDTA tubes by collaborating institutions according to the institutions' own protocols. For TCRbeta analysis, collaborator samples were shipped as frozen whole blood, as isolated PBMCs, or as DNA extracted from either sample type. TCRbeta CDR3 regions were amplified from genomic DNA by means of the immunoSEQ Assay, a bias-controlled multiplex PCR. The original pipeline was this. Nucleated cell counts per sample were estimated from amplification of reference gene primers within the assay. Sequence reads were collapsed and filtered to measure the absolute abundance of every unique TCRbeta CDR3 rearrangement. For each sample, productive Simpson clonality was calculated as the square root of Simpson's diversity index across productive rearrangements. The table comes from immuneACCESS by way of TCRdb, which keeps in-frame sequences with V and J called. Part of the clones is missing from these tables; in studies checked, under half for an unresolved V gene and the rest for unknown reasons. The V and J calls and clone size were taken over from that table, and D and trimming were inferred from the DNA. The sample yields fewer than 400,000 clones; 75% to 90% were counted once. The ten largest clones take up 3% to 4.5% of the sample.

Remarks on this clone: Its target antigen remains unknown. No per-base quality is available; no much larger clone lies one base away.

V and J are truncated by 1 base and 3 bases respectively, leaving an intervening sequence of 11 bases. The CDR3 contains 15 residues, cysteine and phenylalanine counted. The only DNA kept is the CDR3, 45 bases in frame from the first base. Per the germline V gene, LGHNA is the CDR1 and YNFKEQ is the CDR2. The chain employs TRBV4-2 and TRBJ2-3, with the D segment identity uncertain. The specimen was peripheral blood. This clonotype originated in a woman between 18 and 30 years old with acute or convalescent COVID-19. The CDR3 corresponds to CASSQAHTSTDTQYF. The DNA is TGTGCCAGCAGCCAAGCCCACACAAGTACAGATACGCAGTATTTT.